This T cell receptor (beta chain) was identified in a study of T cells after yellow fever vaccination. In this sample, this clonotype turned up many times. TCRdb used MiXCR to reprocess the 5' RACE reads, holding one entry per CDR3 protein. The data hold around 400,000 distinct CDR3 sequences, with approximately 10% observed a single time. The CDR3 loop spans 15 amino acids. The V gene's germline CDR1 is SGHRS and CDR2 YFSETQ. The V and J ends lost 0 bases and 2 bases respectively, with 10 bases between them. The clonotype comes from a man aged 18 to 30 who received the YFV17D yellow fever vaccine. V is TRBV5-1 and J is TRBJ2-3; D unresolved. The source material was PBMCs, sampled on the day of the first yellow fever vaccination. CDR3 sequence: CASSLGHPNTDTQYF. The CDR3 bases are TGCGCCAGCAGCTTGGGACACCCTAACACAGATACGCAGTATTTT.